The 25 T cell receptor beta chains below come from one sample, sequenced in a study of blood T cell repertoires in COVID-19. The assay was immunoSEQ multiplex PCR, and TCRdb's table has in-frame clones only and misses some. The profile covers 300,000 to 400,000 clones, with about 92% appearing a single time and around 2.7% taken by the ten largest. The sequenced sample consisted of PBMCs or T cells enriched from blood (not recorded which). These receptors all come from a man aged 60 to 69 who had recovered from COVID-19.

This clone occurred once. The V gene is TRBV13, the J gene TRBJ1-2, with 9 bases matching TRBD1. J gave up 7 bases and V 5 bases, and 20 bases lay outside the gene matches. The CDR3 covers 18 residues. Germline CDR1 reads PRHDT; CDR2 reads FYEKMQ (reference sequence). CDR3 loop: CASSRGPQVPGTGFGYTF. The CDR3 DNA sequence: TGTGCCAGCAGCCGAGGCCCACAGGTACCCGGGACAGGGTTTGGCTACACCTTC.

The V and J genes are TRBV25-1 and TRBJ1-4; D may be TRBD1 (6 bases). V shed 5 bases and J shed 8 bases, with 15 bases lying between them. Germline V gives CDR1 MGHDK, CDR2 SYGVNS. CDR3 length: 14 residues. The CDR3 here is CASSRSGQSEKLFF. CDR3 nucleotide sequence: TGTGCCAGCAGTCGATCGGGACAATCGGAAAAACTGTTTTTT.

The chain couples TRBV19 to TRBJ2-7; TRBD1 is a possible D gene (6 bases). V shed 9 bases and J shed 3 bases, with 18 bases lying between them. This CDR3 contains 14 residues. Germline assignment: CDR1 LNHDA and CDR2 SQIVND (reference sequence). CDR3 loop: CASARDNYFYEQYF. The CDR3, as DNA: TGTGCCAGCGCCCGGGACAACTACTTCTACGAGCAGTACTTC.

The chain uses TRBV3-1 (or the pseudogene TRBV3-2) and TRBJ2-5; 7 bases fit TRBD1. Losses at the gene ends were 4 bases for V and 12 bases for J; bases not matched to a gene: 5. Germline assignment: CDR1 LGHDT and CDR2 YNNKEL (reference sequence). This CDR3 has 11 amino acids. The CDR3 protein is CASSRRDSEYF. CDR3 in DNA: TGTGCCAGCAGCCGCCGGGACAGCGAGTACTTC.

The gene calls are TRBV5-8 and TRBJ1-1, with D perhaps matching TRBD1 (6 bases). CDR1 and CDR2 (germline): SGHTS, YDEGEE. There are 16 residues in the CDR3. The ends were cut back, 5 bases at V and 0 bases at J, with 17 bases in the middle. This CDR3 reads CASRRQGFVMNTEAFF. CDR3 DNA: TGTGCCAGCAGACGTCAGGGGTTTGTGATGAACACTGAAGCTTTCTTT.

CDR3 in DNA: TGTGCCAGCAGCCAAGACTTGCGGGGGGGCCATGCAGATACGCAGTATTTT. Translated, it gives CASSQDLRGGHADTQYF. The chain combines TRBV3-1 (or the pseudogene TRBV3-2) with TRBJ2-3; TRBD2 matches 9 bases. CDR1 and CDR2 from the germline V gene are LGHDT and YNNKEL (reference sequence). V gave up 0 bases and J gave up 4 bases; unmatched junction bases: 8. The CDR3 spans 17 residues.

CDR3 DNA sequence: TGTGCCAGCTCACCCGGACAGGGTCCAGAGACCCAGTACTTC. Amino acid sequence: CASSPGQGPETQYF. The J gene is TRBJ2-5, the V gene TRBV18; 8 nucleotides line up with TRBD1. The CDR3 runs to 14 residues. Germline V CDR1 and CDR2: KGHSH, LQKENI. With V trimmed by 3 bases and J by 4 bases, 4 bases remained unmatched.

The chain links TRBV3-1 (or the pseudogene TRBV3-2) to TRBJ1-1; tentatively, D is TRBD1 (5 bases). V lost 3 bases and J 6 bases, leaving 11 bases between the germline ends. CDR3 size: 13 residues. Germline V CDR1 and CDR2: LGHDT, YNNKEL (reference sequence). CDR3 loop: CASSQRGGSEAFF. The DNA for the CDR3 is TGTGCCAGCAGCCAGAGGGGAGGCTCTGAAGCTTTCTTT.

V usage is TRBV6-5 and J usage is TRBJ2-5; TRBD1 might be the D (7 bases). V was shortened by 6 bases and J by 4 bases, with 12 bases between the two germline ends. The CDR3 spans 13 residues. Germline CDR1 and CDR2: MNHEY and SVGAGI. The CDR3 region has the DNA TGTGCCAGCAGCGGGGGACAGACAGAGACCCAGTACTTC. It is translated as CASSGGQTETQYF.

The CDR3 reads CASSVPDINEQFF. CDR3 DNA sequence: TGTGCCAGCAGCGTGCCGGACATCAATGAGCAGTTCTTC. The chain uses TRBV5-4 and TRBJ2-1, with D possibly being TRBD1 (5 bases). V lost 4 bases to trimming and J lost 6 bases, with 11 bases between them. This CDR3 region has 13 residues. Germline CDR1 is SGHNT and CDR2 is YYREEE (reference sequence).

The V and J genes are TRBV2 and TRBJ2-1; 15 bases align to TRBD2. V was clipped by 7 bases and J by 1 base; unmatched bases: 2. Germline V CDR1 and CDR2: SNHLY, FYNNEI. The CDR3 loop spans 16 amino acids. CDR3 protein: CASTGLAGGSYNEQFF. The CDR3 nucleotides read TGTGCCAGCACCGGACTAGCGGGAGGGTCCTACAATGAGCAGTTCTTC.

This chain uses TRBV5-1 with TRBJ1-1, with 7 bases identical to TRBD1. This CDR3 is 14 amino acids long. The V gene end was trimmed by 2 bases and the J gene end by 7 bases; junction bases not matched to a gene: 8. CDR1 and CDR2 from the germline V gene are SGHRS and YFSETQ. CDR3 in amino acids: CASSLEGQVFEAFF. CDR3 DNA: TGCGCCAGCAGCTTAGAAGGACAGGTTTTTGAAGCTTTCTTT.

The rearrangement links TRBV15 to TRBJ1-5, with 9 bases aligning to TRBD1. The germline gives CDR1 LNHNV, CDR2 YYDKDF (reference sequence). With 3 bases clipped from V and 8 bases from J, the junction kept 5 bases outside the gene matches. The CDR3 covers 14 residues. The CDR3 sequence: CATSRGQGEEPQHF. Written as DNA, the CDR3 is TGTGCCACCAGCAGGGGACAGGGAGAGGAGCCCCAGCATTTT.

The chain couples TRBV10-2 to TRBJ1-3, with D uncertain. The length of the CDR3 is 15 residues. The V gene lost 2 bases and the J gene lost 0 bases, with 8 bases spanning the gap. Germline V gene sequence: CDR1 WSHSY, CDR2 SAAADI. The CDR3 loop is CASSEGTNSGNTIYF. CDR3 coding DNA: TGCGCCAGCAGTGAGGGAACTAACTCTGGAAACACCATATATTTT.

CDR3 nucleotide sequence: TGTGCCACCAGTGATTCCCAAAGGACAGGGACCGGGGAGCTGTTTTTT. The encoded protein is CATSDSQRTGTGELFF. The chain joins TRBV24-1 to TRBJ2-2; 8 nucleotides agree with TRBD1. Germline CDR1 reads KGHDR; CDR2 reads SFDVKD. V was clipped by 2 bases and J by 5 bases; unmatched bases: 6. This CDR3 spans 16 amino acids.

In this sample, this clone turned up once. The CDR3, as DNA: TGTGCCAGCAGTTACTCCCCGGGTACGGAAAAACTGTTTTTT. Residues: CASSYSPGTEKLFF. The chain is built from TRBV6-5 and TRBJ1-4; D ambiguous. The CDR3 is 14 residues long. The V end lost 0 bases, the J end lost 8 bases, and 10 bases lay between the germline ends. Germline-derived CDR1 and CDR2 are MNHEY and SVGAGI.

Details on this clone: Different DNA sequences within this sample yield the same CDR3. The rearrangement links TRBV5-4 to TRBJ2-2; 7 bases match TRBD1. The CDR3 covers 15 residues. CDR1 and CDR2 (germline): SGHNT, YYREEE (reference sequence). Trimming at V came to 0 bases and at J to 1 base, leaving 0 bases not matched to a gene. The CDR3 DNA sequence: TGTGCCAGCAGCTTGGGACAGGGGAACACCGGGGAGCTGTTTTTT. Translated, it gives CASSLGQGNTGELFF.

This chain uses TRBV27 with TRBJ2-7, with 7 bases aligning to TRBD1. J was trimmed by 6 bases and V by 11 bases; bases with no gene match: 22. CDR3 length: 16 amino acids. From germline, CDR1 is MNHEY and CDR2 SMNVEV (reference sequence). The DNA of the CDR3 is TGTGCCCCGGAGTTTGGCCCGGGACAGACCTCTTGCGAGCAGTACTTC. Translation gives CAPEFGPGQTSCEQYF.

CDR3 in amino acids: CASSQNRGVRSEAFF. The CDR3 DNA is TGCGCCAGCAGCCAAAACAGGGGAGTTCGCTCTGAAGCTTTCTTT. The chain couples TRBV4-3 to TRBJ1-1, with 7 bases lining up with TRBD1. The CDR3 covers 15 residues. Looked up from germline, CDR1 is LGHNA and CDR2 is YSLEER. V lost 2 bases and J lost 6; bases outside the gene matches: 9.

The chain employs TRBV20-1 and TRBJ2-5; the match to TRBD1 covers 7 bases. J was trimmed by 4 bases and V by 5 bases; bases with no gene match: 4. Germline-derived CDR1 and CDR2 are DFQATT and SNEGSKA (reference sequence). The CDR3 contains 12 residues. The DNA for the CDR3 is TGCAGTGCTCGTGACAGGGTAGAGACCCAGTACTTC. It encodes CSARDRVETQYF.

The chain recombines TRBV4-3 with TRBJ2-1, with TRBD2 matching over 8 bases. The germline gives CDR1 LGHNA, CDR2 YSLEER. The CDR3 loop spans 16 amino acids. After removal of 3 bases from V and 0 bases from J, the junction contained 4 bases not matched to a gene. The CDR3 DNA reads TGCGCCAGCAGCCAGATAGCGGGGAGCTCCTACAATGAGCAGTTCTTC. Translating it yields CASSQIAGSSYNEQFF.

This chain links TRBV28 with TRBJ2-1; TRBD1 is a possible D gene (6 bases). Per the germline V gene, CDR1 is MDHEN and CDR2 is SYDVKM. The CDR3 covers 13 residues. With 8 bases removed from V and 11 bases from J, the gap between germline ends came to 19 bases. As DNA, the CDR3 is TGTGCCAGCTCCACACAGGGACCGGCCAAGCAGTTCTTC. As protein: CASSTQGPAKQFF.

The chain combines TRBV6-4 with TRBJ2-1; 8 nucleotides align to TRBD2. This CDR3 spans 15 amino acids. The V gene end was trimmed by 7 bases and the J gene end by 2 bases; junction bases not matched to a gene: 7. CDR1 is MRHNA and CDR2 is SNTAGT in the germline V gene. CDR3 in amino acids: CASILGRDTYNEQFF. The CDR3 nucleotides read TGTGCCAGCATTCTCGGGAGGGACACCTACAATGAGCAGTTCTTC.

This chain uses TRBV6-5 with TRBJ2-5; 9 bases are a match to TRBD1. Per the germline V gene, CDR1 is MNHEY and CDR2 is SVGAGI. Trimming removed 6 bases from V and 4 bases from J; junction bases left unmatched: 6. The CDR3 has 14 residues. The CDR3 reads CASRLGTGTETQYF. The CDR3 region has the DNA TGTGCCAGCAGACTCGGGACAGGGACAGAGACCCAGTACTTC.

V usage is TRBV7-9 and J usage is TRBJ1-4, with D uncertain. Looked up from germline, CDR1 is SEHNR and CDR2 is FQNEAQ (reference sequence). V was trimmed by 6 bases and J by 7 bases, leaving 9 bases between them. This CDR3 contains 12 residues. The CDR3 nucleotides read TGTGCCAGCAGTACCGCCAGTGAAAAACTGTTTTTT. It is translated as CASSTASEKLFF. Supplemented by reference TRBV7-9 and TRBJ1-4, the full variable domain reads DTGVSQNPRHKITKRGQNVTFRCDPISEHNRLYWYRQTLGQGPEFLTYFQNEAQLEKSRLLSDRFSAERPKGSFSTLEIQRTEQGDSAMYLCASSTASEKLFFGSGTQLSVL.